This T cell receptor beta chain was documented in a study of CD8+ T cells in alopecia areata. Findings and caveats of the study: While patients received tofacitinib, many expanded lesional clones remained present in scalp and blood. Scalp samples also yield sequences from resident alphabeta T cells of normal skin. Clarity of TCR sharing across patients fell short of that in mice, possibly HLA-related.

This clone has a handful of counts. Its antigen is unknown. The sequencing template was cDNA reverse transcribed from extracted RNA. Here immunoSEQ multiplex PCR was the method, and the copy in TCRdb shows in-frame clones only, minus some. Found here are approximately 150,000 clones, about 86% of them singletons; the top ten hold less than 15%. Treatment of the sample: oral pan-JAK inhibitor, 5-10 mg twice daily. Alopecia areata patients had lesional scalp punch biopsies and peripheral blood taken from them. Sequenced here: CD8+ T cells sorted from blood, sampled at week 4, from a patient treated with tofacitinib. The receptor comes from a human donor with alopecia areata.

CDR3 nucleotides: TGCAGCGTGGAGGACAGGGCCCCCAATGAGCAGTTCTTC. Residues: CSVEDRAPNEQFF. V gene TRBV29-1 combines with J gene TRBJ2-1, with TRBD1 matching 8 bases. Germline CDR1 SQVTM, CDR2 ANQGSEA. With 6 bases clipped from V and 6 bases from J, the junction kept 7 bases outside the gene matches. The CDR3 sequence is 13 residues long.